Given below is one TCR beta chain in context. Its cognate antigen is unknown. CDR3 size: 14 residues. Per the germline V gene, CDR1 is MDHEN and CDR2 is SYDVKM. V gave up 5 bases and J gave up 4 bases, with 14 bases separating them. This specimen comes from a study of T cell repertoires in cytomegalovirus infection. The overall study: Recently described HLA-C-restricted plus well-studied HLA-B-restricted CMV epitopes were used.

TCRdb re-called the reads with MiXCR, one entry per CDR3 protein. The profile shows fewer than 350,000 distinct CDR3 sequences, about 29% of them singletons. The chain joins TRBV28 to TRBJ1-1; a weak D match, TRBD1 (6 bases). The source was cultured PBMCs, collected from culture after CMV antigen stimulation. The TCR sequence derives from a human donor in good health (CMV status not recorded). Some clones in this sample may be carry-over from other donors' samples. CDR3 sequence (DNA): TGTGCCAGCAGTGGACGTCCAGGGGTCACTGAAGCTTTCTTT. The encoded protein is CASSGRPGVTEAFF.